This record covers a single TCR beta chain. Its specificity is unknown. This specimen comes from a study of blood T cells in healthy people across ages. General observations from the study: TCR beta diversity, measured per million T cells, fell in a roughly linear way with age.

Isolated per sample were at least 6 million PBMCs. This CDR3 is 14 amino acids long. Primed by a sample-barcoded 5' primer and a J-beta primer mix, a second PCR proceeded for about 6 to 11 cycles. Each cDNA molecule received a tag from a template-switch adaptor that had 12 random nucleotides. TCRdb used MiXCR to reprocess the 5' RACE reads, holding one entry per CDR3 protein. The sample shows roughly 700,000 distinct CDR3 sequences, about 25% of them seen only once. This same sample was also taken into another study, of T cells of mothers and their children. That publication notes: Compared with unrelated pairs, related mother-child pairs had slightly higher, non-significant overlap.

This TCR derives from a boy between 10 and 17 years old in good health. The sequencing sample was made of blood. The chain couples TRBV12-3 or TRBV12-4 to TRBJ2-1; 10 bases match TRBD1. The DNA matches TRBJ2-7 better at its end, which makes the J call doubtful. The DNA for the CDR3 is TGTGCCAGTATGCCCGGACAGGGGGTTGACGAGCAGTACTTC. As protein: CASMPGQGVDEQYF.